The 23 T cell receptor beta chains presented below share a single source sample, sequenced in a study of molecular identifiers for immune sequencing clone quantification. TCRdb fed the PCR reads into MiXCR, producing one record per CDR3 protein. The repertoire holds under 600,000 distinct CDR3 sequences, with roughly 24% as singletons. Sequenced sample: naive CD8+ T cells from blood, with Jurkat cell RNA spiked in. Subset denoted: FACS-sorted CD8+CD4-CCR7+CD45RA+ naive T cells. These receptors were collected from a human donor in good health. Some libraries in this study had Jurkat cell RNA spiked in.

In regard to this clonotype: At one end the junction does not follow the germline gene, possibly because of a read error. The chain couples TRBV20-1 to TRBJ1-3; possible D gene TRBD1, 6 bases. The CDR3 runs 17 residues. Germline V lookup: CDR1 DFQATT, CDR2 SNEGSKA (reference sequence). CDR3 protein: CSARVPRGRASGNPIYF. The CDR3 DNA reads as TGCAGTGCTAGAGTTCCCAGGGGCCGAGCCTCTGGAAACCCCATATATTTT.

This chain's CDR3 is CASSLQGVTMVAYGYTF. The CDR3 DNA follows: TGTGCCAGCAGCCTACAGGGGGTCACTATGGTCGCCTATGGCTACACCTTC. The chain couples TRBV7-2 to TRBJ1-2; 8 nucleotides match TRBD1. Germline V CDR1 and CDR2: SGHTA, FQGNSA. J lost 4 bases, V lost 5 bases, and 15 bases had no gene match. The CDR3 is 17 residues long. The full variable domain, completed using reference TRBV7-2 and TRBJ1-2, is GAGVSQSPSNKVTEKGKDVELRCDPISGHTALYWYRQSLGQGLEFLIYFQGNSAPDKSGLPSDRFSAERTGGSVSTLTIQRTQQEDSAVYLCASSLQGVTMVAYGYTFGSGTRLTVV.

The DNA for the CDR3 is TGTGCCTGGAGTGGAGGCCCCGAGCTGAATAGCAATCAGCCCCAGCATTTT. This translates into CAWSGGPELNSNQPQHF. V and J are TRBV30 and TRBJ1-5; D unresolved. The germline gives CDR1 GTSNPN, CDR2 SVGIG (reference sequence). The CDR3 has 17 amino acids. With 1 base removed from V and 0 bases from J, the gap between germline ends came to 16 bases.

The V gene is TRBV27, the J gene TRBJ2-1; maybe TRBD2 (6 bases). Trimming took off 4 bases at V and 3 bases at J, with 13 bases between the two ends. CDR3 size: 15 residues. Germline V gene sequence: CDR1 MNHEY, CDR2 SMNVEV (reference sequence). This chain's CDR3 is CASSSLADIYNEQFF. Here the CDR3 DNA reads TGTGCCAGCAGTTCCTTAGCGGATATCTACAATGAGCAGTTCTTC.

In the case of this clonotype: With a much larger clone just one base away, this may be a read error. The genes are TRBV12-3 or TRBV12-4 and TRBJ2-3; D call uncertain. V was pared by 7 bases and J by 5 bases, with 13 bases between. The CDR3 extends over 13 amino acids. The chain's CDR3 is CASTPSTVDTQYF. The CDR3 DNA sequence: TGTGCCAGCACACCCTCTACCGTAGATACGCAGTATTTT.

J is TRBJ2-1 and V is TRBV7-9, with a weak D call TRBD1 (6 bases). The CDR3 has 12 amino acids. The germline V gene encodes CDR1 SEHNR and CDR2 FQNEAQ (reference sequence). V was pared by 6 bases and J by 9 bases, with 12 bases between. The CDR3 is CASSQGFGEQFF. CDR3 bases: TGTGCCAGCAGTCAGGGGTTTGGTGAGCAGTTCTTC.

The CDR3 loop is CASSSQDIHGEQFF. The CDR3, as DNA: TGTGCCAGCAGTTCCCAGGACATCCACGGTGAGCAGTTCTTC. The V gene is TRBV12-3 or TRBV12-4, the J gene TRBJ2-1; weak D call: TRBD1 (5 bases). The CDR3 extends over 14 amino acids. Trimming removed 4 bases from V and 9 bases from J, with 16 bases in between.

This clonotype appeared many times. The V and J genes are TRBV7-9 and TRBJ2-6; 7 bases align to TRBD2. Looked up from germline, CDR1 is SEHNR and CDR2 is FQNEAQ (reference sequence). The CDR3 length is 19 residues. With V trimmed by 5 bases and J by 0 bases, 13 bases remained unmatched. The CDR3 DNA is TGTGCCAGCAGCCCCCCTCGGCTAGCGGAAAGCTCTGGGGCCAACGTCCTGACTTTC. Its translation is CASSPPRLAESSGANVLTF. Together with reference TRBV7-9 and TRBJ2-6, the CDR3 gives the full variable domain: DTGVSQNPRHKITKRGQNVTFRCDPISEHNRLYWYRQTLGQGPEFLTYFQNEAQLEKSRLLSDRFSAERPKGSFSTLEIQRTEQGDSAMYLCASSPPRLAESSGANVLTFGAGSRLTVL.

V usage is TRBV30 and J usage is TRBJ1-2; no clear D. V shed 3 bases and J shed 4 bases, with 21 bases lying between them. The CDR3 sequence is 16 residues long. Germline V gene sequence: CDR1 GTSNPN, CDR2 SVGIG (reference sequence). CDR3 coding DNA: TGTGCCTGGAGCGGTCTGCCTCAGGCAAATAGCTATGGCTACACCTTC. Residues: CAWSGLPQANSYGYTF.

This clonotype was counted at least ten times. The J gene is TRBJ2-7, the V gene TRBV27; tentative D call: TRBD1 (6 bases). V shed 6 bases and J shed 0 bases, with 12 bases lying between them. Germline CDR1 is MNHEY and CDR2 is SMNVEV (reference sequence). The CDR3 spans 14 residues. The CDR3 region has the DNA TGTGCCAGCAGCTTCCAGGGGAGCTCCTACGAGCAGTACTTC. As protein: CASSFQGSSYEQYF.

This clonotype was seen more than once but under ten times. V usage is TRBV27 and J usage is TRBJ2-7; 10 bases match TRBD2. Per germline, CDR1 MNHEY and CDR2 SMNVEV (reference sequence). This CDR3 has 17 residues. V gave up 5 bases and J gave up 3 bases; unmatched junction bases: 13. The CDR3 DNA follows: TGTGCCAGCAGTCCGTTGACAGTACTAGCGGGGCTCTACGAGCAGTACTTC. It specifies CASSPLTVLAGLYEQYF.

Turning to this clonotype: Being one base from a much bigger clone, this may be a read error. The chain carries TRBV2 and TRBJ1-4; D is uncertain. The CDR3 runs 15 residues. Germline-derived CDR1 and CDR2 are SNHLY and FYNNEI. CDR3 loop: CASLKSLATNENLFF. The CDR3 nucleotides are TGTGCCAGCCTAAAAAGTCTCGCAACTAATGAAAATCTGTTTTTT.

This clonotype has at least ten counts. V gene TRBV20-1 combines with J gene TRBJ2-3; 7 bases line up with TRBD1. The V segment lost 5 bases and the J segment 8 bases; nucleotides outside the gene matches: 7. This CDR3 spans 12 amino acids. Per the germline V gene, CDR1 is DFQATT and CDR2 is SNEGSKA (reference sequence). The CDR3 loop is CSAEQTGSTQYF. DNA of the CDR3: TGCAGTGCTGAGCAGACAGGGTCTACGCAGTATTTT.

This clonotype appeared many times. The CDR3 DNA follows: TGTGCCAGCAGCAGGGACGGTGTTGCAACTAATGAAAAACTGTTTTTT. Protein product: CASSRDGVATNEKLFF. The chain is built from TRBV9 and TRBJ1-4; D is perhaps TRBD1 (5 bases). The V and J ends lost 4 bases and 0 bases respectively, with 13 bases between them. The germline V gene encodes CDR1 SGDLS and CDR2 YYNGEE. The length of the CDR3 is 16 residues.

This sequence joins TRBV27 and TRBJ2-4, with D hard to call. The germline CDR1 and CDR2 sequences are MNHEY and SMNVEV (reference sequence). The CDR3 runs to 14 residues. Trimming pared 6 bases from V and 7 bases from J, leaving 16 bases between. The CDR3 reads CASSQTPLGNIQYF. DNA for the CDR3: TGTGCCAGCAGCCAAACCCCCCTTGGTAACATTCAGTACTTC.

The CDR3 coding sequence is TGTGCCAGCAGCTTTACACCCGGACAGCGCTCTGGAAACACCATATATTTT. This gives the protein CASSFTPGQRSGNTIYF. The chain carries TRBV12-3 or TRBV12-4 and TRBJ1-3; tentatively, D is TRBD1 (6 bases). CDR3 length equals 17 residues. V lost 6 bases and J lost 0, with 18 bases in between.

The table lists this clonotype with a few counts. The CDR3 region is CASSYSDLKGYEQYF. The CDR3 nucleotides read TGTGCCAGCAGTTACTCGGACCTAAAAGGCTACGAGCAGTACTTC. This chain joins TRBV6-2 or TRBV6-3 and TRBJ2-7; D remains unclear. Germline V lookup: CDR1 MNHEY, CDR2 SVGEGT. This CDR3 contains 15 residues. V lost 0 bases and J lost 3, with 12 bases in between.

Note on this clonotype: At one boundary the junction diverges from the germline segment, which might be a read error. The chain links TRBV3-1 to TRBJ1-1, with D possibly TRBD1 on 6 matching bases. The germline V gene encodes CDR1 LGHDT and CDR2 YNNKEL (reference sequence). The CDR3 covers 16 residues. This chain's CDR3 is CASSKDFRGWNTEAFF. The CDR3 DNA reads as TGTGCCAGCAGCAAAGATTTTAGGGGGTGGAACACTGAAGCTTTCTTT.

Notes on this clonotype: Germline and junction disagree at one end, which may indicate a read error. The chain couples TRBV20-1 to TRBJ2-2, with D possibly being TRBD2 (5 bases). The germline V gene has CDR1 DFQATT and CDR2 SNEGSKA (reference sequence). The CDR3 contains 16 residues. CDR3 residues: CSAPPGLWDGTGELLF. The CDR3 DNA is TGCAGTGCCCCCCCCGGGTTATGGGATGGTACCGGGGAGCTGCTTTTT.

Details on this clonotype: This likely comes from a read error, as the CDR3 has no conserved phenylalanine or tryptophan at its end. The chain uses TRBV7-2 and TRBJ2-7; D not resolved. The germline gives CDR1 SGHTA, CDR2 FQGNSA. The length of the CDR3 is 14 residues. V lost 5 bases and J 5 bases, leaving 16 bases between the germline ends. This chain's CDR3 is CASSIRHTVHEQYI. The CDR3 nucleotides are TGTGCCAGCAGCATAAGGCACACGGTCCACGAGCAGTACATC.

This clonotype is a singleton in its sample. V and J are TRBV20-1 and TRBJ2-7, with 10 bases fitting TRBD2. Unmatched junction bases numbered 5, after V lost 2 bases and J lost 1 base. The CDR3 runs to 15 residues. The germline V gene has CDR1 DFQATT and CDR2 SNEGSKA (reference sequence). CDR3 region: CSARSIAGGSYEQYF. CDR3 DNA: TGCAGTGCTAGATCAATAGCGGGAGGATCCTACGAGCAGTACTTC.

This clonotype was seen a few times. This sequence joins TRBV12-3 or TRBV12-4 and TRBJ2-7; TRBD2 aligns across 15 bases. This CDR3 contains 16 residues. Germline trimming cut 0 bases from V and 4 bases from J; bases unmatched to any gene: 1. DNA for the CDR3: TGTGCCAGCAGTTTAGCGGGACTAGCGGGAGGATACGAGCAGTACTTC. It specifies CASSLAGLAGGYEQYF.

About this clonotype: A clone one base away is much larger, so this may be a read error. The chain is built from TRBV7-8 and TRBJ2-5, with TRBD1 as a possible D gene (5 bases). Per the germline V gene, CDR1 is SGHVS and CDR2 is FQNEAQ. The CDR3 is made up of 19 amino acids. V lost 2 bases, J lost 5 bases, and 27 bases lay in between. The CDR3 DNA follows: TGTGCCAGCAGCTTAATCCCGGACAAGGGCTTTCCCTTCGTGGAGACCCAGTACTTC. This gives the protein CASSLIPDKGFPFVETQYF.